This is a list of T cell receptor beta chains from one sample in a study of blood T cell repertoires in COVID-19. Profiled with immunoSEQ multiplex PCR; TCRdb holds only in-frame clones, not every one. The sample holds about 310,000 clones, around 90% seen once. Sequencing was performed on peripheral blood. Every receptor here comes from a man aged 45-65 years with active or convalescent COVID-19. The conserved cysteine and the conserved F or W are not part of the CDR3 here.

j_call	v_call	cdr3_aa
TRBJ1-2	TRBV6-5	ASSPGQGDGYT
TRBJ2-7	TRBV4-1	ASSQEGGRREQY
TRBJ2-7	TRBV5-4	ASSLPYPGTSGSEQY
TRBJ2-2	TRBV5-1	ASSPGTGPTGELF
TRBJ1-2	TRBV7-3	ASSFIPGARRYGYT
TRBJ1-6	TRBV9	ASSAGGWDSPLH
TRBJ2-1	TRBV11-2	ASRPDGSSGPYNEQF
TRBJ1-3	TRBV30	AWSSGLRNTIY
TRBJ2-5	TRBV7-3	ASSSSAGGQETQY
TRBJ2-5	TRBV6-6	ASSSPGTGRETQY
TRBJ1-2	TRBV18	ASSPSGDGYT
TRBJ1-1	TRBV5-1	ASSRGTGWTEAF
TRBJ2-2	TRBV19	ASSIPRGGRDTGELF
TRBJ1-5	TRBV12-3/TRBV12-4	ASSNSDQPQH
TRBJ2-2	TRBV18	ASFYSGNGELF
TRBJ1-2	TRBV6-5	ASSLMTGRNYGYT
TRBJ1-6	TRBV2	ASSPGAGGLNSPLH